The clone carrying this T cell receptor beta chain was observed many times. Its antigen is still unknown. From germline, CDR1 is SGHKS and CDR2 YYEKEE (reference sequence). The CDR3 is made up of 15 amino acids. Trimming shortened V by 4 bases and J by 2 bases, and 16 bases separated the two germline ends. This entry belongs to a study of CD8+CD57+ T cells in acquired aplastic anemia. TCR beta VDJ and CDR3 profiles were obtained from a genomic DNA template. TCRdb recomputed calls from the reads with MiXCR, one row per CDR3 protein. The sample contains about 200,000 distinct CDR3 sequences, almost 50% of which appear only once. Previously, flow cytometry had revealed CD8+CD57+ cell expansion in the patients chosen for sequencing. Notes on the study in general: Levels of CD8+ Simpson's diversity were not significantly distinct in patients versus controls.

This clonotype was sampled from a human donor with aplastic anemia. The chain joins TRBV5-5 to TRBJ2-7; D not resolved. The sequenced sample consisted of sorted CD4+, CD8+, or CD8+CD57+ T cells (not recorded which) from PBMCs. The CDR3 reads CASSLDPMTPYEQYF. Here the CDR3 DNA reads TGTGCCAGCAGCCTGGACCCGATGACACCCTACGAGCAGTACTTC.